This T cell receptor beta chain comes out of a study of OX40 agonist ivuxolimab in advanced cancers. The assay was immunoSEQ multiplex PCR, and TCRdb's table has in-frame clones only and misses some. Altogether some 80,000 clones are present, 90% to 95% being singletons, with the ten largest covering roughly 20%. With regard to this clone: The antigen remains undetermined.

Trimming cost V 1 base and J 2 bases; bases outside gene matches: 7. Germline CDR1 reads LGHNA; CDR2 reads YSLEER. The CDR3 loop spans 17 amino acids. Study-level findings and limits: The expanded peripheral T cells' antigen specificity was not determined.

The receptor was isolated from an adult with an advanced solid tumor such as melanoma, head and neck, liver or kidney cancer. The source material was CD4+ or CD8+ T cells sorted from blood, sampled in a trial of the OX40 agonist ivuxolimab. This chain links TRBV4-3 with TRBJ2-5; TRBD2 aligns across 10 bases. CDR3 bases: TGCGCCAGCAGCCAAGGTTCTGGACTAGCGGTTCAAGAGACCCAGTACTTC. It yields the protein CASSQGSGLAVQETQYF.